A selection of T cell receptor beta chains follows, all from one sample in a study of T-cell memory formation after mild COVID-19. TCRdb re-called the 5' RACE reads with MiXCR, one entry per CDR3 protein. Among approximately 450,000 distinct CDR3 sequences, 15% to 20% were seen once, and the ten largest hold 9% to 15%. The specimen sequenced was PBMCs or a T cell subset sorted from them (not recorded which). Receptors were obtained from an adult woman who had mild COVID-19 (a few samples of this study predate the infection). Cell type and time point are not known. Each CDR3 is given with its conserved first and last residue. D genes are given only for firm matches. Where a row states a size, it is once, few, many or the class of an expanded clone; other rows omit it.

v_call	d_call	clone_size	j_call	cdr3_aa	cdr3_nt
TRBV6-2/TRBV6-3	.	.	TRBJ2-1	CASSHRDLAYNEQFF	TGTGCCAGCAGTCACCGGGACTTAGCCTACAATGAGCAGTTCTTC
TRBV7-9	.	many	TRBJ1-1	CASSRGGNTEAFF	TGTGCCAGCAGCCGGGGAGGGAACACTGAAGCTTTCTTT
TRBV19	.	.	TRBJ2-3	CASTRGPDRDTQYF	TGTGCCAGTACCCGGGGCCCCGACCGCGATACGCAGTATTTT
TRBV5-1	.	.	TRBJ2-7	CASSLERRYEQYF	TGCGCCAGCAGCTTGGAAAGGAGATACGAGCAGTACTTC
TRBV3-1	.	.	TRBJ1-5	CASSRGGGGNQAQHF	TGTGCCAGCAGCCGAGGGGGAGGAGGCAATCAAGCCCAGCATTTT
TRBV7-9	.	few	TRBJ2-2	CASSFGFNTGELFF	TGTGCCAGCAGCTTCGGCTTTAACACCGGGGAGCTGTTTTTT
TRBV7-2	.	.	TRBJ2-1	CASSFGVGYNEQFF	TGTGCCAGCAGCTTCGGGGTCGGGTACAATGAGCAGTTCTTC
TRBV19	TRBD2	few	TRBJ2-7	CASSISGSYSYEQYF	TGTGCCAGTAGTATAAGCGGGAGCTATTCCTACGAGCAGTACTTC
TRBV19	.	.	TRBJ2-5	CASSTRLLSETQYF	TGTGCCAGTAGTACACGACTCCTCAGCGAGACCCAGTACTTC
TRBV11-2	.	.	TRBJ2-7	CASSAARGTPGKQYF	TGTGCCAGCAGTGCAGCTAGGGGAACACCGGGCAAGCAGTACTTC
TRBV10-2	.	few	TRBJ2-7	CASSVSLGSGAYEQYF	TGCGCCAGCAGTGTCTCACTCGGCTCGGGGGCCTACGAGCAGTACTTC
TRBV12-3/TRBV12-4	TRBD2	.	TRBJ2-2	CASSDGGANTGELFF	TGTGCCAGCAGTGACGGGGGGGCGAACACCGGGGAGCTGTTTTTT
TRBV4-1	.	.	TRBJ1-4	CASSQGERTNEKLFF	TGCGCCAGCAGCCAAGGAGAAAGAACTAATGAAAAACTGTTTTTT
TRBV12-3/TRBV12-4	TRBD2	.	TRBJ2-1	CASSPGASGGSYNEQFF	TGTGCCAGCAGTCCCGGGGCTAGCGGGGGATCCTACAATGAGCAGTTCTTC
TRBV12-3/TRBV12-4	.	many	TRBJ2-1	CASSLDLGRLGNEQFF	TGTGCCAGCAGTTTAGATCTTGGGAGACTAGGAAATGAGCAGTTCTTC
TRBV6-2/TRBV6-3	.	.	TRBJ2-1	CASSYRDYNEQFF	TGTGCCAGCAGTTATAGGGATTACAATGAGCAGTTCTTC
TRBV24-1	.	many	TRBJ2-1	CATSDLAAKYNEQFF	TGTGCCACCAGTGATTTGGCTGCTAAGTACAATGAGCAGTTCTTC
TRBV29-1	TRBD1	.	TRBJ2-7	CSVEDEGQGGYEQYF	TGCAGCGTTGAAGATGAAGGACAGGGGGGGTACGAGCAGTACTTC
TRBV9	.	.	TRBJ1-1	CASSRGRNAEAFF	TGTGCCAGCAGCAGAGGACGGAACGCTGAAGCTTTCTTT
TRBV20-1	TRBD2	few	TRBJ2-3	CSTLSGGRTDTQYF	TGCAGTACCTTGAGCGGGGGCCGCACAGATACGCAGTATTTT
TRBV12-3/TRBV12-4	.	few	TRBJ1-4	CASSFRLSTNEKLFF	TGTGCCAGCAGTTTCCGACTATCAACTAATGAAAAACTGTTTTTT
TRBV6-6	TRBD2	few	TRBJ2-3	CASSSTSGARYF	TGTGCCAGCAGTAGCACTAGCGGGGCACGGTATTTT